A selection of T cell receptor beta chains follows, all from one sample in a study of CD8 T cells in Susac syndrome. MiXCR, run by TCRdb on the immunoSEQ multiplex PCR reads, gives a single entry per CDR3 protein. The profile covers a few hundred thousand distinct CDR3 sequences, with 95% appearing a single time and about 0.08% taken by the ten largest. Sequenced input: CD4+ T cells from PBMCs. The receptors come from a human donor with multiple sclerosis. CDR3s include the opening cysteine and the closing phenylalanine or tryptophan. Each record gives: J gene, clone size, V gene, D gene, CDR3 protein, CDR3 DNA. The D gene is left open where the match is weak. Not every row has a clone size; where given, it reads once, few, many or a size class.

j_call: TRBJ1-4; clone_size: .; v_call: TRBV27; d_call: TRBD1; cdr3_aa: CASSLKDREIELFF; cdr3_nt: TGTGCCAGCAGTTTAAAGGACAGGGAGATTGAACTGTTTTTT
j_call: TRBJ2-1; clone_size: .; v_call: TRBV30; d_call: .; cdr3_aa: CAWGAGWDEQFF; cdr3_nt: TGTGCCTGGGGGGCCGGTTGGGATGAGCAGTTCTTC
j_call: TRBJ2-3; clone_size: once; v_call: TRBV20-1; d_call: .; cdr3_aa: CSAEIRGGSDTQYF; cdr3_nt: TGCAGTGCAGAGATCAGGGGGGGATCAGATACGCAGTATTTT
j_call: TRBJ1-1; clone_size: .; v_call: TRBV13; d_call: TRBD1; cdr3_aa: CASSLRQGEGAFF; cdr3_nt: TGTGCCAGCAGCTTAAGACAGGGTGAAGGGGCTTTCTTT
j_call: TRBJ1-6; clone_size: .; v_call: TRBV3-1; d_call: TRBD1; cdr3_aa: CASSQRQGWDSPLHF; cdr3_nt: TGTGCCAGCAGCCAGAGACAGGGTTGGGATTCACCCCTCCACTTT
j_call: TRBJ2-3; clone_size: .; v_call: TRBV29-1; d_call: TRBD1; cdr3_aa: CSVAVGTAITDTQYF; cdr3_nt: TGCAGCGTTGCCGTGGGGACAGCCATCACAGATACGCAGTATTTT
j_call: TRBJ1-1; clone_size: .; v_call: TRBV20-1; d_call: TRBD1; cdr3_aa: CSAAGQLTEAFF; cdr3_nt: TGCAGTGCTGCGGGACAGTTGACTGAAGCTTTCTTT
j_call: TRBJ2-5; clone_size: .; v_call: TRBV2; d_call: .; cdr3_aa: CASTSLETQYF; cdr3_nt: TGTGCCAGCACTAGTTTGGAGACCCAGTACTTC
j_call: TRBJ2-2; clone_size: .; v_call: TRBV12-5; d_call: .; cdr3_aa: CASAFRESVTGELFF; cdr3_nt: TGTGCTAGTGCATTCAGGGAGTCGGTCACCGGGGAGCTGTTTTTT
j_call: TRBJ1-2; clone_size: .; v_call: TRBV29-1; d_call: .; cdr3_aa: CSVSPRLRRDGYTF; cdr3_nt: TGCAGCGTATCACCGCGACTCCGGCGGGATGGCTACACCTTC
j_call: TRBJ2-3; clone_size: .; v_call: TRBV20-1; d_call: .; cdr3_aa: CSATSGTGPSTQYF; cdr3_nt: TGCAGTGCCACCAGCGGGACAGGCCCGAGTACGCAGTATTTT
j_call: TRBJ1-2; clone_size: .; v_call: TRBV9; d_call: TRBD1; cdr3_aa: CASSGGTAYGYTF; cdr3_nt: TGTGCCAGCAGCGGAGGGACAGCCTATGGCTACACCTTC
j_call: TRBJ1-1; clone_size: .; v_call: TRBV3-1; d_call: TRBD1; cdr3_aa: CASSHLPDRDTEAFF; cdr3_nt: TGTGCCAGCAGCCACTTACCCGACAGGGACACTGAAGCTTTCTTT
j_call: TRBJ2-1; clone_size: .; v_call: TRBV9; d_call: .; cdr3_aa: CASSVGRPEDEQFF; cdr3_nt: TGTGCCAGCAGCGTAGGGAGACCTGAAGATGAGCAGTTCTTC
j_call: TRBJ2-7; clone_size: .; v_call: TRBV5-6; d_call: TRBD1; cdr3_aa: CASSLQGQQYEQYF; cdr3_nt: TGTGCCAGCAGCTTGCAGGGACAGCAATACGAGCAGTACTTC
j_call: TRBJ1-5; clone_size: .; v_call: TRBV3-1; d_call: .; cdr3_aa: CASSQRQADQPQHF; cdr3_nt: TGTGCCAGCAGCCAACGTCAGGCAGATCAGCCCCAGCATTTT
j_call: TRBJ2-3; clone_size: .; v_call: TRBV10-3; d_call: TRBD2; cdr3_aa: CAISTRTSGDTDTQYF; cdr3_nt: TGTGCCATCAGTACCCGGACTAGCGGAGACACAGATACGCAGTATTTT
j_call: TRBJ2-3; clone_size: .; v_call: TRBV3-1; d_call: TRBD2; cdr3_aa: CASSTSGSTDTQYF; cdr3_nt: TGTGCCAGCAGCACTAGCGGGAGCACAGATACGCAGTATTTT
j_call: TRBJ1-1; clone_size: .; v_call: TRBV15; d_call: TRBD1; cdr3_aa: CATSRGQGSLVGEAFF; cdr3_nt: TGTGCCACCAGCAGAGGACAGGGGTCGTTGGTTGGTGAAGCTTTCTTT
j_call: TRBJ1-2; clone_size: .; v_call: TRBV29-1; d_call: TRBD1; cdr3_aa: CSGRDSRYGYTF; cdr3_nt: TGCAGCGGCCGGGACAGCCGCTATGGCTACACCTTC
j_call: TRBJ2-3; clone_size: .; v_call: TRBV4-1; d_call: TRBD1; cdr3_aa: CASSQGNQGAQTDTQYF; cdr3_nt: TGCGCCAGCAGCCAAGGGAATCAGGGGGCGCAGACAGATACGCAGTATTTT
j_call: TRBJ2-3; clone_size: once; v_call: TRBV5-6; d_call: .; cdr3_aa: CASSFSGVTDTQYF; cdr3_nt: TGTGCCAGCAGCTTTTCCGGGGTCACAGATACGCAGTATTTT
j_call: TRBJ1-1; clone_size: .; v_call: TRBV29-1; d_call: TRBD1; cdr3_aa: CSVYDRGMGTEAFF; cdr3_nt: TGCAGCGTTTATGACAGGGGTATGGGCACTGAAGCTTTCTTT
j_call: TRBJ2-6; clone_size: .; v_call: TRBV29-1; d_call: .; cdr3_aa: CSVQGKGANVLTF; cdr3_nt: TGCAGCGTTCAGGGGAAGGGGGCCAACGTCCTGACTTTC